Listed below are T cell receptor beta chains from one sample, sequenced in a study of T-cell memory formation after mild COVID-19. TCRdb independently ran MiXCR on the 5' RACE reads; one entry per CDR3 protein. The sample comprises roughly 600,000 distinct CDR3 sequences, about 20% of which are singletons, and more than 10% rests with the top ten. Sequenced input: PBMCs or a T cell subset sorted from them (not recorded which). All receptors come from an adult woman who had mild COVID-19 (a few samples of this study predate the infection). Cell type and time point are not known. The CDR3 runs from the conserved cysteine through the conserved F or W. Clone size is given for some rows only: seen once, a few or many times, or a class if the clone is expanded.

v_call	clone_size	j_call	cdr3_length	cdr3_aa
TRBV11-2	few	TRBJ2-3	18	CATSPGVAGLRSTDTQYF
TRBV12-3/TRBV12-4	NA	TRBJ2-1	12	CASSFLYNEQFF
TRBV25-1	NA	TRBJ1-1	15	CASSDRRQGDTEAFF
TRBV7-9	NA	TRBJ2-3	14	CASSSTDRSWGQYF
TRBV4-3	NA	TRBJ2-2	17	CASSQDRGQANTGELFF
TRBV15	NA	TRBJ1-5	15	CATSRDRQGNQPQHF
TRBV5-1	few	TRBJ2-7	14	CASSPRTANYEQYF
TRBV6-2/TRBV6-3	few	TRBJ2-1	15	CASSYGLAEGAEQFF
TRBV12-3/TRBV12-4	NA	TRBJ1-5	14	CASRTGGANQPQHF
TRBV15	few	TRBJ2-3	14	CATSRELTSDTQYF
TRBV11-2	NA	TRBJ2-2	16	CASSTSPEPGHGELFF
TRBV9	few	TRBJ2-3	15	CASSYEGGGPDTQYF
TRBV5-3	NA	TRBJ2-3	18	CARSLCTSGRSSTDTQYF
TRBV20-1	NA	TRBJ2-3	15	CSARPERDNTDTQYF
TRBV7-6	many	TRBJ2-7	19	CASSLTVFLAGQKNTEQYF
TRBV7-9	NA	TRBJ1-2	14	CASSLGGHNYGYTF
TRBV7-2	NA	TRBJ2-2	15	CASSLGTGVSGELFF
TRBV7-3	NA	TRBJ2-5	13	CASSPAGVGTQYF
TRBV20-1	NA	TRBJ2-7	11	CSAVPRGEQYF
TRBV11-2	many	TRBJ2-1	11	CASRRGNEQFF
TRBV7-6	many	TRBJ2-1	19	CASSLKAREGRGSYNEQFF
TRBV29-1	few	TRBJ2-7	13	CSVTQSESYEQYF
TRBV5-5	NA	TRBJ1-5	13	CASSLLDTQPQHF
TRBV29-1	NA	TRBJ2-2	14	CSAGVSAGAGELFF
TRBV19	NA	TRBJ1-3	13	CASRPGAGNTIYF
TRBV20-1	few	TRBJ2-1	15	CSATGGPHSYNEQFF
TRBV5-5	NA	TRBJ2-7	14	CASIPGPNPYEQYF
TRBV7-2	NA	TRBJ2-7	15	CASSVTGGGAYEQYF
TRBV6-2/TRBV6-3	few	TRBJ2-7	15	CASSYDASGSREQYF
TRBV7-6	few	TRBJ2-7	15	CASSSEGTGIYEQYF
TRBV6-5	few	TRBJ1-1	15	CASSYIRDRGLEAFF
TRBV28	NA	TRBJ1-6	15	CASSSGGGGNSPLHF
TRBV29-1	NA	TRBJ2-3	13	CSVGMVITDTQYF
TRBV7-2	NA	TRBJ2-1	17	CASSHLASSGSPNEQFF
TRBV24-1	NA	TRBJ2-5	12	CATSDPQETQYF
TRBV12-3/TRBV12-4	few	TRBJ2-7	14	CASSLWGGVNEQYF
TRBV6-5	NA	TRBJ1-1	12	CASSRAGTEAFF
TRBV4-2	NA	TRBJ2-1	17	CASSPLGMGGSVDEQFF
TRBV7-6	NA	TRBJ2-1	16	CASSLALLRMGNEQFF
TRBV27	NA	TRBJ1-5	17	CASRRDRQSSGNQPQHF
TRBV20-1	NA	TRBJ2-1	14	CSARLQGPYNEQFF
TRBV12-3/TRBV12-4	NA	TRBJ2-1	14	CASSPGQGFHEQFF
TRBV5-1	many	TRBJ2-1	14	CASSLFPGSNEQFF
TRBV5-1	NA	TRBJ2-7	19	CASSLSFGKGSQGSYEQYF
TRBV20-1	few	TRBJ2-5	14	CSARDRDVRETQYF
TRBV20-1	NA	TRBJ2-3	8	CRGEGTYF
TRBV15	NA	TRBJ2-7	15	CATSRVGTGFYEQYF
TRBV9	few	TRBJ1-1	13	CASSVGSYTEAFF
TRBV9	NA	TRBJ2-3	16	CASSVQGLLYTDTQYF
TRBV7-8	few	TRBJ2-7	14	CASSPRRGLYEQYF
TRBV20-1	NA	TRBJ2-1	17	CSARAGTSGRSHNEQFF
TRBV25-1	NA	TRBJ1-1	15	CASSDTWTLNTEAFF
TRBV7-8	NA	TRBJ2-1	17	CASSSSGGTSIHNEQFF
TRBV27	few	TRBJ1-5	14	CASSLHRVNQPQHF
TRBV5-1	few	TRBJ1-2	14	CASSPGRGQAGYTF
TRBV19	NA	TRBJ2-1	15	CASRALAGGANEQFF
TRBV6-4	few	TRBJ2-1	15	CASSDSAGGPYEQFF